This T cell receptor (beta chain) was identified during a study of vaccination and CD4 T cells after COVID-19. As to treatment: roughly ten-day PBMC culture with coronavirus spike peptide pools or control peptides (ViraFEST assay). From germline, CDR1 is SNHLY and CDR2 FYNNEI. The CDR3 is made up of 17 amino acids. V lost 8 bases and J lost 1; bases outside the gene matches: 15. This clonotype was observed once. Its antigen remains unidentified. Sequencing of cultured CD4+ T cell DNA used the Oncomine TCR Beta short-read assay. TCRdb re-called the PCR reads through MiXCR, storing one row per CDR3 protein. The sample gives about 13,000 distinct CDR3 sequences, approximately 50% of which show up once; approximately 25% is in the top ten. General study points: Convalescent patients saw a median approximately 90% of their reactive clones show up only after vaccination.

This sequence joins TRBV2 and TRBJ2-7, with 9 nucleotides matching TRBD1. This TCR was sampled from a human donor who had recovered from COVID-19. Sequencing used CD4+ T cells from blood, cultured in vitro. The CDR3 reads CASRPRDRVRKSYEQYF. CDR3 in DNA: TGTGCCAGCCGACCCCGGGACAGGGTTCGAAAATCCTACGAGCAGTACTTC.